The 8 T cell receptor beta chains below all came from one sample that was sequenced in a study of shared clonotypes between healthy human individuals. This table comes from immunoSEQ multiplex PCR, and its TCRdb copy is limited to in-frame clones, with some not included. The data show approximately 2.3 million clones, roughly 93% seen once. The sample consisted of naive CD4+ T cells from PBMCs. Indicated subset: CD45RA+ positively selected. The source is a man aged 18 to 29 in good health. Some clones in this sample may be carry-over from other donors' samples.

DNA for the CDR3: TGTGCCAGCACCGAAGGTGTGCCCCAGCATTTT. Its protein is CASTEGVPQHF. V usage is TRBV6-5 and J usage is TRBJ1-5, with D hard to call. The germline V gene encodes CDR1 MNHEY and CDR2 SVGAGI. The V end was cut by 7 bases, the J end by 9 bases, with 10 bases between. The CDR3 totals 11 residues.

The chain joins TRBV18 to TRBJ2-2; D not resolved. This CDR3 contains 14 residues. With 3 bases removed from V and 6 bases from J, the gap between germline ends came to 11 bases. The germline V gene has CDR1 KGHSH and CDR2 LQKENI. CDR3 loop: CASSPYSGAGELFF. Written as DNA, the CDR3 is TGTGCCAGCTCACCTTATTCTGGGGCCGGGGAGCTGTTTTTT.

With regard to this clone: The same CDR3 is also encoded by other DNA sequences in this sample. The V gene is TRBV11-2, the J gene TRBJ1-2; D is uncertain. Trimming left V 5 bases short and J 2 bases short, with 9 bases between. This CDR3 region has 13 residues. CDR1 and CDR2 from the germline V gene are SGHAT and FQNNGV. The CDR3 sequence is CASSPGQNYGYTF. The DNA of the CDR3 is TGTGCCAGCAGCCCGGGCCAAAACTATGGCTACACCTTC.

The chain couples TRBV19 to TRBJ1-4, with D possibly being TRBD1 (6 bases). This CDR3 comprises 14 residues. The V gene's germline CDR1 is LNHDA and CDR2 SQIVND (reference sequence). V lost 2 bases, J lost 8 bases, and 12 bases lay in between. The CDR3 coding sequence is TGTGCCAGTAGTATAAACAGGGAGGGGGAAAAACTGTTTTTT. Its protein product is CASSINREGEKLFF.

The chain links TRBV10-1 to TRBJ2-7; 7 bases agree with TRBD2. The trim removed 4 bases at V and 5 bases at J, leaving 5 bases unmatched. This CDR3 is 13 amino acids long. Per germline, CDR1 WNHNN and CDR2 SYGVQD (reference sequence). The DNA for the CDR3 is TGCGCCAGCAGTGGCGGGAGTTGCCACGAGCAGTACTTC. Its protein product is CASSGGSCHEQYF.

This clone has only one observation. The CDR3 bases are TGTGCCAGCAGTTCGTTTACCACCAGGGGTTACGAGCAGTACTTC. This translates into CASSSFTTRGYEQYF. The J gene is TRBJ2-7, the V gene TRBV6-1, with D perhaps matching TRBD1 (6 bases). CDR3 size: 15 residues. CDR1 and CDR2 from the germline V gene are MNHNS and SASEGT. Trimming removed 5 bases from V and 4 bases from J, with 18 bases in between.

The V gene is TRBV29-1, the J gene TRBJ1-5, with TRBD1 as a possible D gene (5 bases). The CDR3 consists of 13 residues. V shed 7 bases and J shed 4 bases, with 14 bases lying between them. Germline-derived CDR1 and CDR2 are SQVTM and ANQGSEA. Here the CDR3 reads CSAVQGPNQPQHF. CDR3 nucleotides: TGCAGCGCCGTGCAGGGACCAAATCAGCCCCAGCATTTT.

J is TRBJ2-3 and V is TRBV28; perhaps D is TRBD1 or TRBD2 (7 bases each). The ends were cut back, 8 bases at V and 2 bases at J, with 17 bases in the middle. The CDR3 sequence is 15 residues long. Germline V gives CDR1 MDHEN, CDR2 SYDVKM. CDR3 in DNA: TGTGCCAGCTCTGAGGGGGGGACAGACACAGATACGCAGTATTTT. Translation: CASSEGGTDTDTQYF.